This is a list of T cell receptor beta chains from one sample in a study of T-cell memory formation after mild COVID-19. TCRdb re-derived calls from the 5' RACE reads in MiXCR, one entry per CDR3 protein. The data hold 250,000 to 350,000 distinct CDR3 sequences, with approximately 19% observed a single time. The specimen was PBMCs or a T cell subset sorted from them (not recorded which). These TCRs come from a man aged 18 to 30 who had mild COVID-19 (a few samples of this study predate the infection). Cell type and time point are not known. Both conserved end residues are part of each CDR3. A D gene is named only where the DNA matches it firmly. A row's size may be missing; if present it is once, few, many or a size class.

clone size: few; V gene: TRBV4-1; J gene: TRBJ2-5; D gene: NA; CDR3 DNA: TGCGCCAGCAGCCAAGAATTGGGGGGAGAGACCCAGTACTTC; CDR3 protein: CASSQELGGETQYF
clone size: NA; V gene: TRBV7-9; J gene: TRBJ2-1; D gene: NA; CDR3 DNA: TGTGCCAGCAGCTCCGGGGTGGTCGAGGACGGTGAGCAGTTCTTC; CDR3 protein: CASSSGVVEDGEQFF
clone size: NA; V gene: TRBV21-1; J gene: TRBJ2-3; D gene: NA; CDR3 DNA: TGTGCCAGCAGCAAGGGACGGAGCACAGATACGCAGTATTTT; CDR3 protein: CASSKGRSTDTQYF
clone size: few; V gene: TRBV10-3; J gene: TRBJ1-2; D gene: TRBD1; CDR3 DNA: TGTGCCATCAGAAACACAGGGGCGGCCTATGGCTACACCTTC; CDR3 protein: CAIRNTGAAYGYTF
clone size: NA; V gene: TRBV5-1; J gene: TRBJ1-2; D gene: TRBD1; CDR3 DNA: TGCGCCAGCAGCTTGGGTGCGGGACAGGCGTTAACCTATGGCTACACCTTC; CDR3 protein: CASSLGAGQALTYGYTF
clone size: NA; V gene: TRBV10-3; J gene: TRBJ1-2; D gene: NA; CDR3 DNA: TGTGCCATCAGCCCCCGGGCCCTCTATGGCTACACCTTC; CDR3 protein: CAISPRALYGYTF
clone size: NA; V gene: TRBV12-3/TRBV12-4; J gene: TRBJ1-4; D gene: NA; CDR3 DNA: TGTGCCAGCAGTGACACGGGGGCGGGGGATGAAAAACTGTTTTTT; CDR3 protein: CASSDTGAGDEKLFF
clone size: few; V gene: TRBV4-1; J gene: TRBJ1-2; D gene: TRBD1; CDR3 DNA: TGCGCCAGCAGCCAAGATCGGGACAGCGAAGCTAACTATGGCTACACCTTC; CDR3 protein: CASSQDRDSEANYGYTF
clone size: NA; V gene: TRBV20-1; J gene: TRBJ2-7; D gene: TRBD2; CDR3 DNA: TGCAGTGCTAGCCGGCGGGGGGGGTCCCTCGAGCAGTACTTC; CDR3 protein: CSASRRGGSLEQYF
clone size: few; V gene: TRBV7-2; J gene: TRBJ2-3; D gene: NA; CDR3 DNA: TGTGCCAGCTCCCGGTTTGGGACCACTAGCACAGATACGCAGTATTTT; CDR3 protein: CASSRFGTTSTDTQYF
clone size: few; V gene: TRBV7-9; J gene: TRBJ2-3; D gene: NA; CDR3 DNA: TGTGCCAGCAGCCCGACGGACGGGGGTACAGATACGCAGTATTTT; CDR3 protein: CASSPTDGGTDTQYF
clone size: few; V gene: TRBV7-2; J gene: TRBJ1-2; D gene: NA; CDR3 DNA: TGTGCCAGCAGCTTAGCTTTTGGGTTAGGGTATGGCTACACCTTC; CDR3 protein: CASSLAFGLGYGYTF
clone size: NA; V gene: TRBV10-3; J gene: TRBJ2-5; D gene: NA; CDR3 DNA: TGTGCCACCGCACAGGGAACCCAAGAGACCCAGTACTTC; CDR3 protein: CATAQGTQETQYF
clone size: NA; V gene: TRBV4-3; J gene: TRBJ1-3; D gene: NA; CDR3 DNA: TGCGCCAGCAGCCAACCAGGATCTGGAAACACCATATATTTT; CDR3 protein: CASSQPGSGNTIYF
clone size: NA; V gene: TRBV4-1; J gene: TRBJ1-2; D gene: NA; CDR3 DNA: TGCGCCAGCAGCCAAGGAGGGCAGAACTATGGCTACACCTTC; CDR3 protein: CASSQGGQNYGYTF
clone size: NA; V gene: TRBV18; J gene: TRBJ2-3; D gene: NA; CDR3 DNA: TGTGCCAGCTCACCAGCTTTTCCAGGGGACACAGATACGCAGTATTTT; CDR3 protein: CASSPAFPGDTDTQYF
clone size: NA; V gene: TRBV28; J gene: TRBJ1-4; D gene: NA; CDR3 DNA: TGTGCCAGCAGTTTCGGGGGAGTTGAAAAACTGTTTTTT; CDR3 protein: CASSFGGVEKLFF
clone size: NA; V gene: TRBV10-3; J gene: TRBJ2-2; D gene: NA; CDR3 DNA: TGTGCCACCTGGACTTCTATGAACACCGGGGAGCTGTTTTTT; CDR3 protein: CATWTSMNTGELFF
clone size: NA; V gene: TRBV7-3; J gene: TRBJ1-1; D gene: TRBD1; CDR3 DNA: TGTGCCAGCAGCTTAAAGGGGGAGGACAGGGGGCGACGGACTGAAGCTTTCTTT; CDR3 protein: CASSLKGEDRGRRTEAFF
clone size: NA; V gene: TRBV6-2/TRBV6-3; J gene: TRBJ2-2; D gene: NA; CDR3 DNA: TGTGCCAGCAGTTCAGGTCTACAAAACACCGGGGAGCTGTTTTTT; CDR3 protein: CASSSGLQNTGELFF
clone size: few; V gene: TRBV6-5; J gene: TRBJ2-1; D gene: TRBD1; CDR3 DNA: TGTGCCAGCAGTTACTTTGGGACAGTCTACAATGAGCAGTTCTTC; CDR3 protein: CASSYFGTVYNEQFF
clone size: NA; V gene: TRBV28; J gene: TRBJ1-2; D gene: TRBD1; CDR3 DNA: TGTGCCAACAGGGACAGGACTAACTATGGCTACACCTTC; CDR3 protein: CANRDRTNYGYTF
clone size: NA; V gene: TRBV12-5; J gene: TRBJ1-3; D gene: NA; CDR3 DNA: TGTGCTAGTGGCCTGGGGGGGGGCGGAAACACCATATATTTT; CDR3 protein: CASGLGGGGNTIYF
clone size: few; V gene: TRBV9; J gene: TRBJ1-4; D gene: NA; CDR3 DNA: TGTGCCAGCAGCGTGGGACTGTCAACTAATGAAAAACTGTTTTTT; CDR3 protein: CASSVGLSTNEKLFF
clone size: NA; V gene: TRBV5-1; J gene: TRBJ2-5; D gene: NA; CDR3 DNA: TGCGCCAGCAGCGGAACTAGGAGGGAGACCCAGTACTTC; CDR3 protein: CASSGTRRETQYF
clone size: NA; V gene: TRBV27; J gene: TRBJ1-2; D gene: NA; CDR3 DNA: TGTGCCAGCAGATCCCGAGAAGGGGTAGGGAAAGGCTACACCTTC; CDR3 protein: CASRSREGVGKGYTF
clone size: few; V gene: TRBV7-9; J gene: TRBJ2-7; D gene: TRBD1; CDR3 DNA: TGTGCCAGCAGCAACTGGGACAGTCCCTACGAGCAGTACTTC; CDR3 protein: CASSNWDSPYEQYF
clone size: NA; V gene: TRBV6-5; J gene: TRBJ2-5; D gene: TRBD1; CDR3 DNA: TGTGCCAGCAGTCCAACAGGGGGAGAGGAGACCCAGTACTTC; CDR3 protein: CASSPTGGEETQYF
clone size: NA; V gene: TRBV6-1; J gene: TRBJ2-1; D gene: TRBD2; CDR3 DNA: TGTGCCAGCAGTACATTAGCGGGGTCCTACAATGAGCAGTTCTTC; CDR3 protein: CASSTLAGSYNEQFF